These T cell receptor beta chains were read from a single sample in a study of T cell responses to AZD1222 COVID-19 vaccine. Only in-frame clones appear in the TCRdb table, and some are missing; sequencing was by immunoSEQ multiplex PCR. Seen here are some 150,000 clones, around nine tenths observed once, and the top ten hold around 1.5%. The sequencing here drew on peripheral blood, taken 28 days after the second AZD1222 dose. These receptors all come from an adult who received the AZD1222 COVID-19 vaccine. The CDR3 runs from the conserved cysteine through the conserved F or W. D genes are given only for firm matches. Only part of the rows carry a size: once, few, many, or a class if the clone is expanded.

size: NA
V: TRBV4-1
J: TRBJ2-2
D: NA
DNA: TGCGCCAGCAGCCTTGGGCCTAACACCGGGGAGCTGTTTTTT
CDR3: CASSLGPNTGELFF

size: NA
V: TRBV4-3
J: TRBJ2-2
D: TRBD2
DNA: TGCGCCAGCAGCCCTCGGACTAGCAGTAACACCGGGGAGCTGTTTTTT
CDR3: CASSPRTSSNTGELFF

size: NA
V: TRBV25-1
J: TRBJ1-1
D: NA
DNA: TGTGCCAGCAGTGAATATAATCTCCCAGATGAAGCTTTCTTT
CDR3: CASSEYNLPDEAFF

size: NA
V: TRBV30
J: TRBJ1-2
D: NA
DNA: TGTGCCTGGCAGGAACCTCAAACCCGAGGAAACTATGGCTACACCTTC
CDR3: CAWQEPQTRGNYGYTF

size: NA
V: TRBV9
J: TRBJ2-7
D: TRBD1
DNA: TGTGCCAGCACCGGACAGGGGGGATTTCCAGACTACGAGCAGTACTTC
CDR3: CASTGQGGFPDYEQYF

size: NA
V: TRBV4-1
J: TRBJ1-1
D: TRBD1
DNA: TGCGCCAGCAGAGGGACAGGGGCCACTGAAGCTTTCTTT
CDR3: CASRGTGATEAFF

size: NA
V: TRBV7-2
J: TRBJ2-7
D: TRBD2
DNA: TGTGCCAGCAGCACCACTAGCGGTGACGAGCAGTACTTC
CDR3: CASSTTSGDEQYF

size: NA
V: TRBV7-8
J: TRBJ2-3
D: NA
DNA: TGTGCCAGCAGCTTTGGGACAACGGAAACAGATACGCAGTATTTT
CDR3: CASSFGTTETDTQYF

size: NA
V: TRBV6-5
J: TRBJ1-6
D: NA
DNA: TGTGCCAGCAGTTACCGGACCGAAGATTCACCCCTCCACTTT
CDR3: CASSYRTEDSPLHF

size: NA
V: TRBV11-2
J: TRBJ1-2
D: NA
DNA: TGTGCCAGCAGCTTAGATCGCGACCGGATCAGGGCTGGGGTATATGGCTACACCTTC
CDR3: CASSLDRDRIRAGVYGYTF

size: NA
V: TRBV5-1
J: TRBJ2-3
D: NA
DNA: TGCGCCAGCATGGCAGGGGTCGGCACAGATACGCAGTATTTT
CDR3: CASMAGVGTDTQYF

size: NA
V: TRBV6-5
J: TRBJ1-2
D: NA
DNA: TGTGCCAGCAGTTACTCGAGGGTCGCGAACTATGGCTACACCTTC
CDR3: CASSYSRVANYGYTF

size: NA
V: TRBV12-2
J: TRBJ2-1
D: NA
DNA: TGTGCAAGTCGCTTAGCGGGACTAGCGGGGACCCTGCGCTACAATGAGCAGTTCTTC
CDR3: CASRLAGLAGTLRYNEQFF

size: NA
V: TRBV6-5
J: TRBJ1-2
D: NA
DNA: TGTGCCAGCAGTCTAACTATCGACGCTAATTATGGCTACACCTTC
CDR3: CASSLTIDANYGYTF

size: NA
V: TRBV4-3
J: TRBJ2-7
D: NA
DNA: TGCGCCAGCAGCCAAGGCCAGGCAGCCTACGAGCAGTACTTC
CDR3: CASSQGQAAYEQYF

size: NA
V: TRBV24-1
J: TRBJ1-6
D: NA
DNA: TGTGCCACCAGTGACCCCACAGGGCTGGGTTCACCCCTCCACTTT
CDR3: CATSDPTGLGSPLHF

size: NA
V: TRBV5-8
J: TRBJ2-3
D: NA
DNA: TGTGCCAGCAGCTTGGGGGAGGCGGATACGCAGTATTTT
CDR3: CASSLGEADTQYF

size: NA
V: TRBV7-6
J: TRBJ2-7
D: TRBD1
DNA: TGTGCCAGCAGCTTATCTTCCGGACAGGGGATGTACGAGCAGTACTTC
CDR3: CASSLSSGQGMYEQYF

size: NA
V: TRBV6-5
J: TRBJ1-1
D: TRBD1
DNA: TGTGCCAGCAGGGGGACAGTGATGAACACTGAAGCTTTCTTT
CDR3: CASRGTVMNTEAFF

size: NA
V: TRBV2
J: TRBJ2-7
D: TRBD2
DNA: TGTGCCAGCAGTGGAGAAGGACTAGCGGGAGGATACCCCTACGAGCAGTACTTC
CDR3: CASSGEGLAGGYPYEQYF

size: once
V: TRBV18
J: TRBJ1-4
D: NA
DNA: TGTGCCAGCTCACCTGGGGCAGGGGAATATGAAAAACTGTTTTTT
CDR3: CASSPGAGEYEKLFF

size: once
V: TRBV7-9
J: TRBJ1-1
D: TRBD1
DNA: TGTGCCAGCAGCCCCGGACAGGGGGTGAACACTGAAGCTTTCTTT
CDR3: CASSPGQGVNTEAFF

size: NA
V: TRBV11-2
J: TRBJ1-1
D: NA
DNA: TGTGCCAGCAGTACAGGTACCAACACTGAAGCTTTCTTT
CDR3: CASSTGTNTEAFF

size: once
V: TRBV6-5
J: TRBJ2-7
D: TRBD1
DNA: TGTGCCAGCAGCCTAGACAGGGGCAACTACGAGCAGTACTTC
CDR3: CASSLDRGNYEQYF

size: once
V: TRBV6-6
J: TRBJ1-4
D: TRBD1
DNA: TGTGCCAGCAGTCACGGAAGGGACAGTGGAAATGAAAAACTGTTTTTT
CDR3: CASSHGRDSGNEKLFF

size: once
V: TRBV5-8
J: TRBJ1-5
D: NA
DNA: TGTGCCAGCAGCCTGAGAACTTATAGCAATCAGCCCCAGCATTTT
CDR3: CASSLRTYSNQPQHF

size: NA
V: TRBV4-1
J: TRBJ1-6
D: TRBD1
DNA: TGCGCCAGCAGCCAACGGACAGGGGGGAATTCACCCCTCCACTTT
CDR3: CASSQRTGGNSPLHF

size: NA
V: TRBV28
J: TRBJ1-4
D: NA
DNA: TGTGCCAGCAGTTTAACCGGGGGAGGGGAAAAACTGTTTTTT
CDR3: CASSLTGGGEKLFF

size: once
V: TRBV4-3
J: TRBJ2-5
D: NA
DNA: TGCGCCAGCAGCCAAGATATGGGGGAGACCCAGTACTTC
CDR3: CASSQDMGETQYF

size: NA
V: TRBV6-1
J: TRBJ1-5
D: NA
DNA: TGTGCCAGCAGTGAATTATCCCTGCTGAGCAATCAGCCCCAGCATTTT
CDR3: CASSELSLLSNQPQHF

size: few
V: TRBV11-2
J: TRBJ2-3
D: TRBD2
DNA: TGTGCCAGCAGCTTAGGAACTAGCGGGAGTATGGGCACAGATACGCAGTATTTT
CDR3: CASSLGTSGSMGTDTQYF

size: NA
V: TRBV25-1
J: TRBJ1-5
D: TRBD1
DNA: TGTGCCAGCCTAGCCCTGGACAGGCTCGATCAGCCCCAGCATTTT
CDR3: CASLALDRLDQPQHF

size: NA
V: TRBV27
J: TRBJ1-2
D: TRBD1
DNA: TGTGCCAGCAGTGCGACAGGGGGCGGGAGGTATGGCTACACCTTC
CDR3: CASSATGGGRYGYTF

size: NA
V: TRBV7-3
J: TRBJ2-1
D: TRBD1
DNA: TGTGCCAGCAGCTCACAGGGGAATGAGCAGTTCTTC
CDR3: CASSSQGNEQFF

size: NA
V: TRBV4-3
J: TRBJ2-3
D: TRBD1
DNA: TGCGCCAGCAGCCAATATAGGGGGCCGACAGATACGCAGTATTTT
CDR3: CASSQYRGPTDTQYF

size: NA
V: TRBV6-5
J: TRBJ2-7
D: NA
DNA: TGTGCCAGCAGTTACTCGGGGAACTACGAGCAGTACTTC
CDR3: CASSYSGNYEQYF

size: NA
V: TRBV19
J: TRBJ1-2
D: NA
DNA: TGTGCCAGTAGTATCGAGGGGAACTATGGCTACACCTTC
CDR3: CASSIEGNYGYTF

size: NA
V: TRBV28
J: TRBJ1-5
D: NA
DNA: TGTGCCAGCAGTCTTACACCGACAGCCCCCTCGGATCAGCCCCAGCATTTT
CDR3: CASSLTPTAPSDQPQHF

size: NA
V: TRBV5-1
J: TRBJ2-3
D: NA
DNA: TGCGCCAGCAGCTATCGGACAGGAGGGGACTTGACAGATACGCAGTATTTT
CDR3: CASSYRTGGDLTDTQYF

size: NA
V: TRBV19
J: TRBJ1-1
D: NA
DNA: TGTGCCAGTAGTATGGGGTACACCATCACTGAAGCTTTCTTT
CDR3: CASSMGYTITEAFF

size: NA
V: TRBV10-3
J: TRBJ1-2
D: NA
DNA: TGTGCCATCGGGGCAGCTAATAACTATGGCTACACCTTC
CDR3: CAIGAANNYGYTF

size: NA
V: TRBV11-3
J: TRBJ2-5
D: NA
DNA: TGTGCCAGCAGCTTAGTCCAGGGCGGGGTCGAGACCCAGTACTTC
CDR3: CASSLVQGGVETQYF

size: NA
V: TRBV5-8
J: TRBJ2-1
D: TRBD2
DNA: TGTGCCAGCAGCACCGGACTAGCGGGATTATACAATGAGCAGTTCTTC
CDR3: CASSTGLAGLYNEQFF

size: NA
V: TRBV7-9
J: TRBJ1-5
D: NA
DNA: TGTGCCAGCAGCTTATATATGGATCAGCCCCAGCATTTT
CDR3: CASSLYMDQPQHF

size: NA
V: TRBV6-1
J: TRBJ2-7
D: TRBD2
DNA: TGTGCCAGCAGTGGGACTAGCGGGAGGAGCTCCTACGAGCAGTACTTC
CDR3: CASSGTSGRSSYEQYF

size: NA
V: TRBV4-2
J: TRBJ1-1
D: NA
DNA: TGTGCCAGCAGCCAAGATCCAGCAGGGCGGAACACTGAAACTTTCTTT
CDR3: CASSQDPAGRNTETFF

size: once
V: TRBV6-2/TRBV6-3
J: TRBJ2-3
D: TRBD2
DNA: TGTGCCAGCAGTTACTCAAGCGGGAGTACAGATACGCAGTATTTT
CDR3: CASSYSSGSTDTQYF

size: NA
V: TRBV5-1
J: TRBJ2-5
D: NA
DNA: TGCGCCAGCAGCTTCTCAGGGTGGCAATCTCAAGAGACCCAGTACTTC
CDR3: CASSFSGWQSQETQYF

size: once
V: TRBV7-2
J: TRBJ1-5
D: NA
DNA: TGTGCCAGCAGCCCGAAGCTTGGAGGCAATCAGCCCCAGCATTTT
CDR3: CASSPKLGGNQPQHF

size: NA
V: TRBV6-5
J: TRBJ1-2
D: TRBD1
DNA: TGTGCCAGCAGTTACTCCGGGACAGGACTCTATGGCTACACCTTC
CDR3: CASSYSGTGLYGYTF

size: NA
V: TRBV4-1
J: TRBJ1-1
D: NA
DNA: TGCGCCAGCAGCCAAGTTGTAAGGGATGGGGCTTTCTTT
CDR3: CASSQVVRDGAFF

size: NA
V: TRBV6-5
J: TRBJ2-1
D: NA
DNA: TGTGCCAGCAGTCCGAGTGAGATGTACAATGAGCAGTTCTTC
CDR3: CASSPSEMYNEQFF